This TCR beta chain was identified during a study of regulatory dendritic cells for organ transplantation. Findings of the study overall: Of resting T cell subsets, memory CD8+ had the most alloreactive clonotypes. Alloreactive memory CD8+ T cell pools varied considerably between individuals. Memory CD8+ clonal expansion seemed more limited with regulatory than mature dendritic cells.

The table came from immunoSEQ multiplex PCR; TCRdb's copy has only in-frame clones and leaves some out. The sample lists roughly 5,200 clones; around 65% were seen once. The CDR3 length is 15 residues. Germline assignment: CDR1 SGDLS and CDR2 YYNGEE. V shed 0 bases and J 7 bases; nucleotides not matched to a gene: 5. Turning to this clone: Its cognate antigen is unknown.

This chain links TRBV9 with TRBJ2-1, with 9 bases fitting TRBD1. Sequenced: memory CD8+ T cells from blood. The subset is: CD45RO+ memory T cells. The clonotype comes from a human donor in good health. The CDR3 DNA reads TGTGCCAGCAGCGTAGGCACAGGGGGCAAGAATGAGCAGTTCTTC. Protein sequence: CASSVGTGGKNEQFF. Variable domain in full (rest from reference TRBV9 and TRBJ2-1): DSGVTQTPKHLITATGQRVTLRCSPRSGDLSVYWYQQSLDQGLQFLIQYYNGEERAKGNILERFSAQQFPDLHSELNLSSLELGDSALYFCASSVGTGGKNEQFFGPGTRLTVL.